The 27 T cell receptor beta chains presented below share a single source sample, sequenced in a study of T-cell memory formation after mild COVID-19 (dated by TCRdb to about 2021). Library preparation used 5' RACE. Sequencing relied on an Illumina NovaSeq 6000. TCRdb took the public reads, trimmed them with fastp at Q25, ran MiXCR for clone calling and kept in-frame beta chains. CDR3 protein sequences are deduplicated, and each keeps its most common genes and DNA. The table for this sample lists about 560,000 distinct CDR3 sequences; around 15% of them were counted only once. Clones ranked in the top ten supply less than 10% of the sample. Material for sequencing was PBMCs or a T cell subset sorted from them (not recorded which). These receptors were taken from an adult woman who had mild COVID-19 (a few samples of this study predate the infection). The sample titles of this study are shuffled in the database, so cell type and time point are left out; the donor was told from shared clones.

This clonotype has more than one count but fewer than ten. This chain joins TRBV9 and TRBJ2-3; no clear D. V was cut by 0 bases and J by 1 base, with 9 bases left in between. The V gene's germline CDR1 is SGDLS and CDR2 YYNGEE. CDR3 length: 15 residues. The chain's CDR3 is CASSVAPVGTDTQYF. In nucleotides, the CDR3 is TGTGCCAGCAGCGTAGCTCCAGTAGGCACAGATACGCAGTATTTT.

This clonotype was detected a few times. The chain recombines TRBV29-1 with TRBJ2-5, with D tentatively TRBD2 (5 bases). Germline assignment: CDR1 SQVTM and CDR2 ANQGSEA. Trimming shortened V by 7 bases and J by 2 bases, and 20 bases separated the two germline ends. The CDR3 runs to 15 residues. In DNA, the CDR3 is TGCAGCGCCAGAGTGGCTCGTACTAGGCAAGAGACCCAGTACTTC. Its translation: CSARVARTRQETQYF.

The chain combines TRBV20-1 with TRBJ2-7, with 9 positions matching TRBD1. V shed 5 bases and J 1 base; nucleotides not matched to a gene: 6. Germline CDR1 reads DFQATT; CDR2 reads SNEGSKA (reference sequence). This CDR3 has 14 residues. The CDR3: CSAWDRDTSYEQYF. DNA for the CDR3: TGCAGTGCTTGGGACAGGGACACTTCCTACGAGCAGTACTTC.

This clonotype has at least ten counts. The genes are TRBV12-3 or TRBV12-4 and TRBJ1-5; maybe TRBD1 (5 bases). The CDR3 sequence is 13 residues long. The V end lost 0 bases, the J end lost 7 bases, and 7 bases lay between the germline ends. CDR3 residues: CASSLARDQPQHF. The DNA of the CDR3 is TGTGCCAGCAGTTTAGCCCGGGACCAGCCCCAGCATTTT.

This chain links TRBV27 with TRBJ1-2; no definite D call. Germline V gene lookup returns CDR1 MNHEY and CDR2 SMNVEV (reference sequence). This CDR3 region has 15 residues. V shed 2 bases and J shed 6 bases, with 16 bases lying between them. CDR3 protein: CASSLRARVSHGYTF. The CDR3 DNA sequence: TGTGCCAGCAGTTTACGGGCGAGGGTCTCTCATGGCTACACCTTC.

This clonotype was recorded a few times. J is TRBJ2-3 and V is TRBV18; 8 nucleotides align to TRBD2. After removal of 1 base from V and 4 bases from J, the junction contained 13 bases not matched to a gene. Germline CDR1 KGHSH, CDR2 LQKENI. The CDR3 totals 18 residues. The CDR3 region has the DNA TGTGCCAGCTCACCACTAGCGGGATGGCCAAGGGGGGCAGATACGCAGTATTTT. Residues: CASSPLAGWPRGADTQYF. The complete variable domain, with remaining parts taken from reference TRBV18 and TRBJ2-3, reads NAGVMQNPRHLVRRRGQEARLRCSPMKGHSHVYWYRQLPEEGLKFMVYLQKENIIDESGMPKERFSAEFPKEGPSILRIQQVVRGDSAAYFCASSPLAGWPRGADTQYFGPGTRLTVL.

This clonotype was seen a handful of times. This CDR3 reads CASTPGTTYEQYF. The CDR3 nucleotides are TGTGCCAGCACTCCCGGGACGACCTACGAGCAGTACTTC. The chain joins TRBV5-5 to TRBJ2-7, with D perhaps matching TRBD1 or TRBD2 (5 bases each). The V end lost 6 bases, the J end lost 2 bases, and 12 bases lay between the germline ends. The CDR3 totals 13 residues. Germline CDR1 SGHKS, CDR2 YYEKEE (reference sequence). The full variable domain, with the rest looked up from reference TRBV5-5 and TRBJ2-7, is DAGVTQSPTHLIKTRGQQVTLRCSPISGHKSVSWYQQVLGQGPQFIFQYYEKEERGRGNFPDRFSARQFPNYSSELNVNALLLGDSALYLCASTPGTTYEQYFGPGTRLTVT.

The rearrangement links TRBV18 to TRBJ2-3, with a tentative D call TRBD2 (6 bases). V lost 3 bases, J lost 3 bases, and 10 bases lay in between. This CDR3 is built from 14 residues. The germline CDR1 and CDR2 sequences are KGHSH and LQKENI. CDR3 residues: CASSPGGITDTQYF. The CDR3 DNA reads TGTGCCAGCTCACCGGGCGGGATTACAGATACGCAGTATTTT.

This chain joins TRBV19 and TRBJ2-1, with D perhaps matching TRBD1 (6 bases). CDR3 length equals 16 residues. The V end was cut by 3 bases, the J end by 4 bases, with 16 bases between. Germline CDR1 reads LNHDA; CDR2 reads SQIVND (reference sequence). The CDR3 reads CASSITGTRLYNEQFF. CDR3 nucleotide sequence: TGTGCCAGTAGTATCACCGGGACAAGATTATACAATGAGCAGTTCTTC.

This clonotype has a handful of counts. The CDR3 sequence is CASSLGTSGRAVTDTQYF. DNA of the CDR3: TGTGCCAGCAGCTTGGGGACTAGCGGGAGGGCGGTCACAGATACGCAGTATTTT. The chain recombines TRBV5-5 with TRBJ2-3, with 15 bases fitting TRBD2. This CDR3 contains 18 residues. CDR1 and CDR2 (germline): SGHKS, YYEKEE (reference sequence). Trimming at V came to 0 bases and at J to 2 bases, leaving 4 bases not matched to a gene.

This clonotype has more than one count but fewer than ten. The chain uses TRBV11-2 and TRBJ2-3, with 7 bases aligning to TRBD1. Per the germline V gene, CDR1 is SGHAT and CDR2 is FQNNGV. The CDR3 runs 14 residues. Trimming removed 6 bases from V and 5 bases from J; junction bases left unmatched: 8. CDR3 coding DNA: TGTGCCAGCAGAACTGGGACAGCCAGAGATACGCAGTATTTT. Translating gives CASRTGTARDTQYF.

This clonotype was counted a few times. The V and J genes are TRBV7-9 and TRBJ1-1; D is perhaps TRBD1 (5 bases). Germline lookup yields CDR1 SEHNR and CDR2 FQNEAQ (reference sequence). V gave up 5 bases and J gave up 9 bases, with 13 bases separating them. This CDR3 comprises 12 residues. The CDR3 coding sequence is TGTGCCAGCAGCGGGGCGGGGCCTAAAGCTTTCTTT. Amino acid sequence: CASSGAGPKAFF.

The table lists this clonotype with a few counts. This chain connects TRBV4-1 to TRBJ1-1, with D perhaps TRBD1 (5 bases). Looked up from germline, CDR1 is MGHRA and CDR2 is YSYEKL. Trimming removed 0 bases at V and 4 bases at J, with 18 bases between. This CDR3 spans 17 amino acids. The CDR3 here is CASSQDPGGGVGTEAFF. For the CDR3, the DNA is TGCGCCAGCAGCCAAGATCCAGGCGGAGGGGTTGGCACTGAAGCTTTCTTT.

Only a few counts were recorded for this clonotype. CDR3 DNA sequence: TGTGCCACCAGCCCGGGGGTAACTGGGGCCAACGTCCTGACTTTC. It translates to CATSPGVTGANVLTF. V and J are TRBV15 and TRBJ2-6; D is perhaps TRBD2 (6 bases). This CDR3 spans 15 amino acids. Germline-derived CDR1 and CDR2 are LNHNV and YYDKDF (reference sequence). The V and J ends lost 5 bases and 2 bases respectively, with 10 bases between them.

The chain uses TRBV5-6 and TRBJ1-4, with TRBD1 as a possible D gene (5 bases). The CDR3 consists of 14 residues. Germline lookup yields CDR1 SGHDT and CDR2 YYEEEE. The V end lost 5 bases, the J end lost 1 base, and 9 bases lay between the germline ends. DNA of the CDR3: TGTGCCAGCAGTTCCGACAGAACTAATGAAAAACTGTTTTTT. This translates into CASSSDRTNEKLFF.

The genes are TRBV5-4 and TRBJ1-4; D remains unclear. In germline, CDR1 is SGHNT, CDR2 YYREEE (reference sequence). CDR3 length equals 15 residues. Between the trimmed V and J ends, which lost 4 bases and 7 bases, there was a span of 17 bases. The CDR3 DNA is TGTGCCAGCAGCCCCGGAAGTGGGGAGGGTGAAAAACTGTTTTTT. This sequence encodes CASSPGSGEGEKLFF. The whole variable domain, remainder taken from reference TRBV5-4 and TRBJ1-4, is ETGVTQSPTHLIKTRGQQVTLRCSSQSGHNTVSWYQQALGQGPQFIFQYYREEENGRGNFPPRFSGLQFPNYSSELNVNALELDDSALYLCASSPGSGEGEKLFFGSGTQLSVL.

This clonotype occurred a few times. The chain has TRBV6-6 and TRBJ2-5; possibly TRBD1 or TRBD2 for D (6 bases each). CDR1 is MNHNY, CDR2 SVGAGI, per germline (reference sequence). The CDR3 sequence is 14 residues long. V lost 4 bases and J lost 5, with 14 bases in between. Written as DNA, the CDR3 is TGTGCCAGCAGTTCCCCCGGGGGCCGGGAGACCCAGTACTTC. Protein: CASSSPGGRETQYF.

V usage is TRBV4-3 and J usage is TRBJ2-1; 11 bases agree with TRBD2. Germline values: CDR1 LGHNA, CDR2 YSLEER. J was trimmed by 6 bases and V by 1 base; bases with no gene match: 8. The CDR3 consists of 17 residues. The CDR3 reads CASSQARRLAGINEQFF. CDR3 bases: TGCGCCAGCAGCCAAGCGCGGCGACTAGCGGGAATCAATGAGCAGTTCTTC.

CDR3 sequence: CASSLARGADGELFF. In nucleotides, the CDR3 is TGTGCCAGCAGCTTAGCTCGGGGGGCTGACGGGGAGCTGTTTTTT. This chain uses TRBV7-2 with TRBJ2-2, with a tentative D call TRBD2 (7 bases). Trimming cost V 0 bases and J 7 bases, with 12 bases left between them. This CDR3 region has 15 residues. Per germline, CDR1 SGHTA and CDR2 FQGNSA. Together with reference TRBV7-2 and TRBJ2-2, the CDR3 gives the full variable domain: GAGVSQSPSNKVTEKGKDVELRCDPISGHTALYWYRQSLGQGLEFLIYFQGNSAPDKSGLPSDRFSAERTGGSVSTLTIQRTQQEDSAVYLCASSLARGADGELFFGEGSRLTVL.

This clonotype was detected only a few times. This rearrangement joins TRBV20-1 to TRBJ2-5, with D possibly matching TRBD2 (6 bases). The CDR3 has 14 residues. Trimming left V 3 bases short and J 2 bases short, with 13 bases between. CDR1 is DFQATT, CDR2 SNEGSKA, per germline (reference sequence). In DNA, the CDR3 is TGCAGTGCTAGTTGGCGGGGCCCACAAGAGACCCAGTACTTC. This encodes CSASWRGPQETQYF.

Comment on this clonotype: This may be a read error: a much more frequent sequence differs by one nucleotide. The chain recombines TRBV20-1 with TRBJ1-5; a possible D gene is TRBD1 (6 bases). CDR3 length: 13 residues. Germline V gene lookup returns CDR1 DFQATT and CDR2 SNEGSKA (reference sequence). The ends were cut back, 8 bases at V and 3 bases at J, with 14 bases in the middle. The CDR3 protein is CSSRGGDNQPQHF. DNA of the CDR3: TGCAGTTCGCGAGGGGGGGACAATCAGCCCCAGCATTTT.

There are a few counts of this clonotype. The rearrangement joins TRBV12-3 or TRBV12-4 to TRBJ2-3, with 7 bases lining up with TRBD2. V lost 5 bases and J lost 1; bases outside the gene matches: 9. CDR3 length: 16 amino acids. For the CDR3, the DNA is TGTGCCAGCAGTGCGGGACTACTGATGGGCACAGATACGCAGTATTTT. Protein: CASSAGLLMGTDTQYF.

This sequence joins TRBV29-1 and TRBJ2-3, with D possibly being TRBD2 (5 bases). The germline gives CDR1 SQVTM, CDR2 ANQGSEA. V was trimmed by 4 bases and J by 1 base, leaving 15 bases between them. The CDR3 has 15 residues. This chain's CDR3 is CSVVLPEDGTDTQYF. In nucleotides, the CDR3 is TGCAGCGTTGTTCTTCCGGAGGATGGCACAGATACGCAGTATTTT.

This clonotype was counted at least ten times. The rearrangement joins TRBV24-1 to TRBJ1-3; unclear D gene. V was clipped by 9 bases and J by 2 bases, with 10 bases between them. Germline CDR1 reads KGHDR; CDR2 reads SFDVKD. CDR3 length: 13 amino acids. Written as DNA, the CDR3 is TGTGCCACCCGTGCGGGAGCTGGAAACACCATATATTTT. Its translation is CATRAGAGNTIYF.

This clonotype was counted only a few times. V gene TRBV12-3 or TRBV12-4 combines with J gene TRBJ2-3; 7 positions match TRBD2. The V segment lost 1 base and the J segment 1 base; nucleotides outside the gene matches: 2. The CDR3 loop spans 15 amino acids. CDR3 region: CASSLGTRGTDTQYF. The DNA for the CDR3 is TGTGCCAGCAGTTTAGGGACTAGGGGCACAGATACGCAGTATTTT.

This chain uses TRBV20-1 with TRBJ1-5; D call uncertain. Trimming left V 3 bases short and J 0 bases short, with 12 bases between. CDR1 is DFQATT, CDR2 SNEGSKA, per germline (reference sequence). This CDR3 region has 15 residues. The CDR3 nucleotides are TGCAGTGCTAGGTTTGCGGGAAGTAGCAATCAGCCCCAGCATTTT. This encodes CSARFAGSSNQPQHF.

This clonotype was counted only a few times. The V gene is TRBV30, the J gene TRBJ2-2, with D perhaps given as TRBD1 or TRBD2 (5 bases each). The CDR3 has 17 residues. The V gene lost 3 bases and the J gene lost 0 bases, with 17 bases spanning the gap. In germline, CDR1 is GTSNPN, CDR2 SVGIG (reference sequence). This CDR3 is CAWRVRGARTNTGELFF. Written as DNA, the CDR3 is TGTGCCTGGAGGGTTAGAGGGGCCAGAACGAACACCGGGGAGCTGTTTTTT.